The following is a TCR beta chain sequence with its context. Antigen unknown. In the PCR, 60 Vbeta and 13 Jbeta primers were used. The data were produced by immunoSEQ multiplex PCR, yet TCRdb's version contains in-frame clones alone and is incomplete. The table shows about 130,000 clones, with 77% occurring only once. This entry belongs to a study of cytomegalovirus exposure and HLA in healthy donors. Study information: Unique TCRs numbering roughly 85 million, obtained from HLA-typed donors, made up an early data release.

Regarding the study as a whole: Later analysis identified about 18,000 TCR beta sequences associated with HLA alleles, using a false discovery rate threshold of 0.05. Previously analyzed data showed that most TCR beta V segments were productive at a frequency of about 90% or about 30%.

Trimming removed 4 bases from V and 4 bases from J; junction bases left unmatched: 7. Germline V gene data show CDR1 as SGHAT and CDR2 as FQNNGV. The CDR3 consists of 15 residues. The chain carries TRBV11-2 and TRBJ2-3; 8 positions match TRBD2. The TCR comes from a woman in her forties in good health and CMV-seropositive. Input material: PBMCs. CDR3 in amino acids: CASSSHGLAADTQYF. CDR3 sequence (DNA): TGTGCCAGCAGCTCACACGGACTAGCTGCAGATACGCAGTATTTT.